These T cell receptor beta chains were read from a single sample in a study of cytomegalovirus exposure and HLA in healthy donors. The data were produced by immunoSEQ multiplex PCR, yet TCRdb's version contains in-frame clones alone and is incomplete. The repertoire has tens of thousands of clones, roughly 79% of them found once; the top ten carry 1.3% to 1.5%. Sequenced input: PBMCs. These TCRs come from a male donor in good health and CMV-seronegative. Each CDR3 is given with its conserved first and last residue. Fields, in order: clone size, J gene, CDR3 length, V gene, D gene, CDR3 protein, CDR3 DNA. The D gene is left open where the match is weak. Where a row states a size, it is once, few, many or the class of an expanded clone; other rows omit it.

.	TRBJ2-1	15	TRBV27	.	CASSLSAGNHNEQFF	TGTGCCAGCAGTTTATCGGCAGGGAACCACAATGAGCAGTTCTTC
.	TRBJ1-4	14	TRBV7-2	TRBD1	CASRLDRGHEKLFF	TGTGCCAGCAGACTCGACAGGGGGCATGAAAAACTGTTTTTT
.	TRBJ2-2	14	TRBV30	.	CAWSHPGVTGELFF	TGTGCCTGGAGTCACCCCGGGGTTACCGGGGAGCTGTTTTTT
.	TRBJ2-7	14	TRBV2	.	CASSVGGRSYEQYF	TGTGCCAGCAGTGTGGGGGGTAGGTCCTACGAGCAGTACTTC
.	TRBJ1-1	14	TRBV6-1	.	CASSEPGLNTEAFF	TGTGCCAGCAGTGAACCAGGGCTGAACACTGAAGCTTTCTTT
.	TRBJ2-5	13	TRBV28	.	CATSLGDQETQYF	TGTGCCACCTCTCTCGGGGACCAAGAGACCCAGTACTTC
.	TRBJ2-7	15	TRBV4-1	TRBD2	CASSHRTSGTYEQYF	TGCGCCAGCAGCCACAGGACTAGCGGCACCTACGAGCAGTACTTC
.	TRBJ2-3	15	TRBV7-3	.	CASSSQGFSTDTQYF	TGTGCCAGCAGCTCACAGGGTTTCAGCACAGATACGCAGTATTTT
.	TRBJ1-2	16	TRBV4-3	.	CASSQESTGRPYGYTF	TGCGCCAGCAGCCAAGAATCGACCGGGAGACCCTATGGCTACACCTTC
.	TRBJ1-1	13	TRBV9	TRBD1	CASSSGQEAEAFF	TGTGCCAGCAGCTCCGGACAGGAGGCTGAAGCTTTCTTT
.	TRBJ2-2	15	TRBV5-5	TRBD1	CASSFGTVNTGELFF	TGTGCCAGCAGCTTCGGGACAGTGAACACCGGGGAGCTGTTTTTT
once	TRBJ2-3	17	TRBV7-2	TRBD2	CASSSGTSGGRGDTQYF	TGTGCCAGCAGCTCCGGGACTAGCGGGGGCCGGGGGGATACGCAGTATTTT
.	TRBJ1-6	16	TRBV18	TRBD1	CASQISGTGNNSPLHF	TGTGCCAGCCAAATTTCCGGGACAGGGAACAATTCACCCCTCCACTTT
few	TRBJ2-1	12	TRBV29-1	.	CSVQTGFGEQFF	TGCAGCGTTCAGACGGGGTTCGGTGAGCAGTTCTTC
once	TRBJ2-6	18	TRBV4-3	TRBD1	CASSQAGTGGAGANVLTF	TGCGCCAGCAGCCAAGCCGGGACAGGGGGCGCTGGGGCCAACGTCCTGACTTTC
.	TRBJ2-1	17	TRBV2	.	CASSHDVDTSSYNEQFF	TGTGCCAGCAGTCACGATGTCGACACTAGCTCCTACAATGAGCAGTTCTTC
.	TRBJ1-5	14	TRBV6-1	.	CASSPDTSDQPQHF	TGTGCCAGCAGTCCTGACACGTCGGATCAGCCCCAGCATTTT
once	TRBJ1-2	15	TRBV5-1	.	CASSSDDRSGYGYTF	TGCGCCAGCAGCTCCGATGACAGGTCGGGCTATGGCTACACCTTC
.	TRBJ2-2	20	TRBV27	.	CASTQTRPLRGPTNTGELFF	TGTGCCAGCACACAAACGAGGCCCTTGCGGGGGCCGACGAACACCGGGGAGCTGTTTTTT
.	TRBJ1-3	16	TRBV7-6	.	CASSWGTGHSGNTIYF	TGTGCCAGCAGCTGGGGAACAGGGCATAGTGGAAACACCATATATTTT
few	TRBJ2-1	13	TRBV5-6	.	CASTFGRVNEQFF	TGTGCCAGCACCTTCGGCAGGGTCAATGAGCAGTTCTTC
.	TRBJ1-1	13	TRBV19	TRBD1	CASRPQGDTEAFF	TGTGCCAGTAGACCACAGGGGGACACTGAAGCTTTCTTT
.	TRBJ1-1	15	TRBV7-9	TRBD1	CASSEGTGGGTEAFF	TGTGCCAGCAGCGAGGGGACAGGGGGCGGCACTGAAGCTTTCTTT
.	TRBJ1-3	12	TRBV11-2	.	CASHRGSNAIYF	TGTGCCAGCCATAGGGGGAGCAACGCCATATATTTT
.	TRBJ2-7	15	TRBV11-2	.	CASSLDTTGFYEQYF	TGTGCCAGCAGCTTAGACACAACAGGGTTCTACGAGCAGTACTTC
.	TRBJ1-3	14	TRBV7-2	.	CASSFYSSGNTIYF	TGTGCCAGCAGCTTCTACTCCTCTGGAAACACCATATATTTT
.	TRBJ1-1	13	TRBV13	.	CASSAGQLYEAFF	TGTGCCAGCAGCGCCGGACAGCTATATGAAGCTTTCTTT
.	TRBJ1-2	13	TRBV2	.	CASIRTEAYGYTF	TGTGCCAGCATTCGGACTGAAGCCTATGGCTACACCTTC
.	TRBJ1-5	13	TRBV28	.	CASRSFGNQPQHF	TGTGCCAGCCGTTCCTTTGGCAATCAGCCCCAGCATTTT
.	TRBJ2-1	13	TRBV6-4	.	CASSDGANNEQFF	TGTGCCAGCAGTGATGGGGCTAACAATGAGCAGTTCTTC
.	TRBJ2-2	14	TRBV2	TRBD1	CASRLTGGGGELFF	TGTGCCAGCAGGTTGACAGGGGGCGGCGGGGAGCTGTTTTTT
.	TRBJ2-5	13	TRBV6-6	.	CASSLTDQETQYF	TGTGCCAGCAGTCTGACAGACCAAGAGACCCAGTACTTC
few	TRBJ2-7	13	TRBV5-1	TRBD2	CASSLREGREQYF	TGCGCCAGCAGCCTGAGGGAGGGGCGCGAGCAGTACTTC
.	TRBJ1-2	13	TRBV6-5	TRBD1	CASRPGQGYGYTF	TGTGCCAGCAGGCCGGGACAGGGTTATGGCTACACCTTC
.	TRBJ1-1	13	TRBV6-5	.	CASSFDRNTEAFF	TGTGCCAGCAGCTTCGACAGGAACACTGAAGCTTTCTTT
few	TRBJ1-2	15	TRBV14	.	CASSQDRGAMGGYTF	TGTGCCAGCAGCCAAGATCGGGGGGCGATGGGCGGCTACACCTTC
.	TRBJ2-7	18	TRBV7-2	TRBD1	CASSLLRPTTGRSYEQYF	TGTGCCAGCAGCTTATTACGACCCACGACAGGGCGCTCCTACGAGCAGTACTTC
few	TRBJ2-6	17	TRBV7-8	.	CASSLAGGRGGANVLTF	TGTGCCAGCAGCTTAGCGGGGGGGCGCGGTGGGGCCAACGTCCTGACTTTC
.	TRBJ2-2	15	TRBV2	.	CASKSGGTVTGELFF	TGTGCCAGCAAGTCAGGAGGGACAGTCACCGGGGAGCTGTTTTTT
.	TRBJ2-5	13	TRBV11-3	.	CASSRTSQETQYF	TGTGCCAGCAGCCGGACTTCCCAAGAGACCCAGTACTTC
.	TRBJ2-2	15	TRBV5-1	.	CASISGGKNTGELFF	TGCGCCAGTATCTCCGGCGGGAAGAACACCGGGGAGCTGTTTTTT